This T cell receptor beta chain was sequenced for a study of PD-1 blockade in mismatch repair-deficient tumors. In the case of this clone: As yet, its antigen is unknown.

Sequenced by immunoSEQ multiplex PCR; TCRdb stores in-frame clones only, minus some. The sample has tens of thousands of clones, about four fifths seen once. The study's findings and limits: Rapid post-treatment expansion, then contraction, generally preceding radiologic response, marked tumor-resident clones.

Trimming at V came to 3 bases and at J to 2 bases, leaving 2 bases not matched to a gene. The CDR3 is made up of 14 amino acids. Germline V gene data show CDR1 as LNHDA and CDR2 as SQIVND (reference sequence). V and J are TRBV19 and TRBJ2-3; 7 bases are a match to TRBD1. This clonotype was obtained from an adult with mismatch repair-deficient cancer. Material: peripheral blood, obtained 44 weeks after starting pembrolizumab. CDR3 sequence (DNA): TGTGCCAGTAGTATGGGGACAGCCACAGATACGCAGTATTTT. Translation: CASSMGTATDTQYF.